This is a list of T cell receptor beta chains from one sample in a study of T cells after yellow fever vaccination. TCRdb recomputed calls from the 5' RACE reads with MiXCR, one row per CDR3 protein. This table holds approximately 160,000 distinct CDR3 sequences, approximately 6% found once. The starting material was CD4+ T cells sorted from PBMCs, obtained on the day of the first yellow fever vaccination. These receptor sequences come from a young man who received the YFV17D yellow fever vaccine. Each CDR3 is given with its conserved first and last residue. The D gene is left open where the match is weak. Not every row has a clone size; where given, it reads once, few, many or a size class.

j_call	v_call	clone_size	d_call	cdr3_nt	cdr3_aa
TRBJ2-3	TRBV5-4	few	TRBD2	TGTGCCAGCAGCTTGGGCTTCACTAGCGGGGGATTTGGTACAGATACGCAGTATTTT	CASSLGFTSGGFGTDTQYF
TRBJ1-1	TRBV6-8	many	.	TGTGCCAGCAGTTACCTTTTCGTGGGGGGCGGCGACACTGAAGCTTTCTTT	CASSYLFVGGGDTEAFF
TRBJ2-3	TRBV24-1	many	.	TGTGCCACCAGTGACCCACGCGGGGATACGCAGTATTTT	CATSDPRGDTQYF
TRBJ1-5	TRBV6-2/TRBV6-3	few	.	TGTGCCAGCAGTTACTCGTGGGGGCTCGGACAGCCCCAGCATTTT	CASSYSWGLGQPQHF
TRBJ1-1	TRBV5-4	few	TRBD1	TGTGCCAGCAGCTTGGCAGGGGGGGGCACTGAAGCTTTCTTT	CASSLAGGGTEAFF
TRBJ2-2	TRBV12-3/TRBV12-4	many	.	TGTGCCAGCAAGGGACAGAACACCGGGGAGCTGTTTTTT	CASKGQNTGELFF
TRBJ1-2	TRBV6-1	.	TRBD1	TGTGCCAGCAGTCCAACCGGGACAGGGACTAACTATGGCTACACCTTC	CASSPTGTGTNYGYTF
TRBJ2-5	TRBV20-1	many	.	TGCAGTGCTAGAGGGACAGCGGGGAATCAAGAGACCCAGTACTTC	CSARGTAGNQETQYF
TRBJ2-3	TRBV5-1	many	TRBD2	TGCGCCAGTGCTAGCGGGGGCACAGATACGCAGTATTTT	CASASGGTDTQYF
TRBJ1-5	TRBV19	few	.	TGTGCCAGTAGTGAAACCGGGACCGATTATCAGCCCCAGCATTTT	CASSETGTDYQPQHF
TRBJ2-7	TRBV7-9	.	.	TGTGCCAGCAGCTCCTTCGGCTACGAGCAGTACTTC	CASSSFGYEQYF
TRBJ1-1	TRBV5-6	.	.	TGTGCCAGCAGCTTGGCGCTCAGGGCCACTGAAGCTTTCTTT	CASSLALRATEAFF
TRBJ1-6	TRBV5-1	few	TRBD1	TGCGCCAGCAGCGGAGGACAGGGTTACAATTCACCCCTCCACTTT	CASSGGQGYNSPLHF
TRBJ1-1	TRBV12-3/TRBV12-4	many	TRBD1	TGTGCCAGCACCCCAGGGGGGCGGGGTACTGAAGCTTTCTTT	CASTPGGRGTEAFF
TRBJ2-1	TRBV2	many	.	TGTGCCAGCGTCGCCGATAACGTAGAGCAGTTCTTC	CASVADNVEQFF
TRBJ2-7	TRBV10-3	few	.	TGTGCCACCAAGGGGGACCCAGCGCACGAGCAGTACTTC	CATKGDPAHEQYF
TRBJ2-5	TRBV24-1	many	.	TGTGCCACCAGTGCTCCCGGGACATCAAAAGAGACCCAGTACTTC	CATSAPGTSKETQYF
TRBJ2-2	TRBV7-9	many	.	TGTGCCAGCAGCTTATTTGAGAACACCGGGGAGCTGTTTTTT	CASSLFENTGELFF
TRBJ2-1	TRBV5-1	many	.	TGCGCCAGCAGCCTCACCCCTAGGGGGACCTACAATGAGCAGTTCTTC	CASSLTPRGTYNEQFF
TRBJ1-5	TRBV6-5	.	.	TGTGCCAGCCAAGGCTCTGGGTATCAGCCCCAGCATTTT	CASQGSGYQPQHF
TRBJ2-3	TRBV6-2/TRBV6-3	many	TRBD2	TGTGCCAGCAGTTACAACCCGACTAGCGGTCTGGATACGCAGTATTTT	CASSYNPTSGLDTQYF
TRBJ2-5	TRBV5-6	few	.	TGTGCCAGCAGCTTGTTTTCAGGGAATCAGGAGACCCAGTACTTC	CASSLFSGNQETQYF
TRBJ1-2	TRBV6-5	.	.	TGTGCCAGCAGTTACAGTAGGGGCAAGGGCTACACCTTC	CASSYSRGKGYTF
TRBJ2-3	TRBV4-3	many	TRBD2	TGCGCCAGCAGCCAATTAGGGCACCGGGGGGGCGCGGTAGATACGCAGTATTTT	CASSQLGHRGGAVDTQYF
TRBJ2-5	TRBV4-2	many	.	TGTGCCAGCAGCCGAGGGGACTCCGAACAAGAGACCCAGTACTTC	CASSRGDSEQETQYF
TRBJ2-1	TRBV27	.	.	TGTGCCAGCAGTTTATTCTCCGGGACTCCGGAATACAATGAGCAGTTCTTC	CASSLFSGTPEYNEQFF
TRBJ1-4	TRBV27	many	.	TGTGCCAGCAGTTTACAACAGGGTCCCTATGAAAAACTGTTTTTT	CASSLQQGPYEKLFF
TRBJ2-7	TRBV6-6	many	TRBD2	TGTGCCAGCAGTGCGGGGGGGACCTACGAGCAGTACTTC	CASSAGGTYEQYF
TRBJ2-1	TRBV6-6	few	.	TGTGCCAGCAGTTACTTGCTGACTGAGCAGTTCTTC	CASSYLLTEQFF
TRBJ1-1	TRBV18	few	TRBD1	TGTGCCAGCTCCGCCGGGACAGGGAACACTGAAGCTTTCTTT	CASSAGTGNTEAFF
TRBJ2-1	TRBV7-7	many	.	TGTGCTAGCAGCTTAGCGATATCGCAGGGCTCCTACAATGAGCAGTTCTTC	CASSLAISQGSYNEQFF
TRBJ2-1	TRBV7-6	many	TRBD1	TGTGCCAGCAGCGCCCGGACAGGGAGGCCTTACAATGAGCAGTTCTTC	CASSARTGRPYNEQFF
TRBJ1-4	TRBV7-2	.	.	TGTGCCAGCAGTCCCGACAGGTATAATGAAAAACTGTTTTTT	CASSPDRYNEKLFF
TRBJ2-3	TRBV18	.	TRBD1	TGTGCCAGCTCACCAAGGGGACAGGGGATCACAGATACGCAGTATTTT	CASSPRGQGITDTQYF
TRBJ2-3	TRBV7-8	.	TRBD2	TGTGCCAGCAGCAAAGCTCTAGCGGGGGCCGCAGATACGCAGTATTTT	CASSKALAGAADTQYF
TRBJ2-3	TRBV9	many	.	TGTGCCAGCAGCGTAGGGGCAGTGGATTTCACAGATACGCAGTATTTT	CASSVGAVDFTDTQYF
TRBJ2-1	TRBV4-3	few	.	TGCGCCAGCAGCCAACTCGCCAGAGATGAGCAGTTCTTC	CASSQLARDEQFF
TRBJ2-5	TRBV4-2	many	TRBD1	TGTGCCAGCAGCCAAGTAACGGGACAGGGGATTTCGGAGACCCAGTACTTC	CASSQVTGQGISETQYF
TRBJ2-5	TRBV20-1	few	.	TGCAGTGCTGGGGTCGGGCGGTTGGAGACCCAGTACTTC	CSAGVGRLETQYF
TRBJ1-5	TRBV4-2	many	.	TGTGCCAGCAGCCAAGATCGGGGAACTAATCAGCCCCAGCATTTT	CASSQDRGTNQPQHF
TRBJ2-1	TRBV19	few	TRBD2	TGTGCCAGTAGTAAATGGCTAGCGGCCTACAATGAGCAGTTCTTC	CASSKWLAAYNEQFF
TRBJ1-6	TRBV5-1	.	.	TGCGCCAGCAGCCTCCAGGGAGATAATTCACCCCTCCACTTT	CASSLQGDNSPLHF
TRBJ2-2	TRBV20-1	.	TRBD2	TGCAGTGCGACAACAGGGGGTCCGGGACTAGCGGGGGGTACCGCGAACACCGGGGAGCTGTTTTTT	CSATTGGPGLAGGTANTGELFF
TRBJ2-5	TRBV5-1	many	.	TGCGCCAGCAGCATGCAAGAGACCCAGTACTTC	CASSMQETQYF
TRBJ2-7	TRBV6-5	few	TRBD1	TGTGCCAGCAGTTACTCCTCTGGGACAGGGGGATACGAGCAGTACTTC	CASSYSSGTGGYEQYF
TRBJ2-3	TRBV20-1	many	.	TGCAGTGCTAGCAGTTCAGGGGCCGGAGATACGCAGTATTTT	CSASSSGAGDTQYF
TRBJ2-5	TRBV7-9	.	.	TGTGCCAGCAGCTTATCGCTGGTCCAAGAGACCCAGTACTTC	CASSLSLVQETQYF
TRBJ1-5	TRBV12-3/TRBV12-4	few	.	TGTGCCAGCAGTTTGGGGCCTCGGCTTTATAGCAATCAGCCCCAGCATTTT	CASSLGPRLYSNQPQHF
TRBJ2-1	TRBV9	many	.	TGTGCCAGCGGGGGAGGGGGTGAGCAGTTCTTC	CASGGGGEQFF
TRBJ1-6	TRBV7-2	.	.	TGTGCCAGCAGCCAGGCGCGGGGAGCCCTCCACTTT	CASSQARGALHF
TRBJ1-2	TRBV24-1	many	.	TGTGCCACCAGTGATCTCGACAGTCGCTATGGCTACACCTTC	CATSDLDSRYGYTF
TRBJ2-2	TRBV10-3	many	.	TGTGCCATCAGGGGAACGAACACCGGGGAGCTGTTTTTT	CAIRGTNTGELFF
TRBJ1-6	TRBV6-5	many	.	TGTGCCACCCGGGCGTATAATTCACCCCTCCACTTT	CATRAYNSPLHF
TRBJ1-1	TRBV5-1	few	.	TGCGCCAGCAGCTTTTCTTTGGCGGGTTCCATGAACACTGAAGCTTTCTTT	CASSFSLAGSMNTEAFF
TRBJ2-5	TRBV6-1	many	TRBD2	TGTGCCAGCGCCGGGTATACCGGGACTAGCGCCCCGAGGGGAGAGACCCAGTACTTC	CASAGYTGTSAPRGETQYF
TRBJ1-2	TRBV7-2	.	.	TGTGCCAGCAGCCAGGCGGCCTATGGCTACACCTTC	CASSQAAYGYTF
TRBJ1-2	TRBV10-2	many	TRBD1	TGCGCCACCACCGCAGGACAGGACTATGGCTACACCTTC	CATTAGQDYGYTF
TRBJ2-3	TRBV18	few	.	TGTGCCAGCTCACCACCGGTCGTTTCCACAGATACGCAGTATTTT	CASSPPVVSTDTQYF
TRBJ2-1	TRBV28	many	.	TGTGCCAGCAGTCCCGGGGGTAGCTACGTCCATGAGCAGTTCTTC	CASSPGGSYVHEQFF